This T cell receptor beta chain was captured in a study of T cell responses to AZD1222 COVID-19 vaccine. TCRdb's table, derived via immunoSEQ multiplex PCR, lists solely in-frame clones and lacks some. The table lists 150,000 or so clones, 89% of them singletons. In its sample, this clone was seen a few times. Its matching antigen is unknown. CDR1 and CDR2 (germline): MNHEY, SVGEGT. V dropped 6 bases and J dropped 1 base, with 22 bases sitting between them. The length of the CDR3 is 19 residues. Broader study findings: It was only after the peak T cell response that any repertoires were sampled. The study found Spike-specific TCR breadth and depth rose after two AZD1222 doses. CD4 TCRs covered the whole spike, strongest at regions 160-218 and 743-854.

This TCR derives from an adult in good health. The rearrangement joins TRBV6-2 or TRBV6-3 to TRBJ2-6, with a tentative D call TRBD2 (6 bases). The starting material was peripheral blood, obtained on day 0 of AZD1222 vaccination. DNA of the CDR3: TGTGCCAGCAGCCACCCGGGGGTAGGACTGACTTCTGGGGCCAACGTCCTGACTTTC. Translated, it gives CASSHPGVGLTSGANVLTF.